Below are 11 T cell receptor beta chains sequenced from a single sample in a study of blood T cell repertoires in COVID-19 (dated by TCRdb to 2019 to 2021). Library construction relied on the immunoSEQ multiplex PCR assay. Drawn from immuneACCESS, this table holds only the in-frame rearrangements with V and J called that TCRdb kept. Clones are partly lost; checked studies trace under half to an unresolved V gene and leave the rest unexplained. This sample gives approximately 160,000 clones in total; approximately 73% of them show up just once. In total, the top ten clones hold approximately 3.7% of the sample. Sequenced input: peripheral blood. Every receptor here comes from a woman at least 80 years old with acute or convalescent COVID-19.

The chain links TRBV14 to TRBJ1-1, with D possibly TRBD1 on 6 matching bases. This CDR3 has 14 residues. From germline, CDR1 is SGHDN and CDR2 FVKESK. V shed 0 bases and J shed 7 bases, with 12 bases lying between them. CDR3 residues: CASSQEDGGHEAFF. The CDR3 region has the DNA TGTGCCAGCAGCCAAGAAGACGGGGGGCATGAAGCTTTCTTT.

The chain couples TRBV3-1 (or the pseudogene TRBV3-2) to TRBJ1-5, with D hard to call. Trimming left V 0 bases short and J 6 bases short, with 9 bases between. Germline V gene lookup returns CDR1 LGHDT and CDR2 YNNKEL (reference sequence). The CDR3 is 14 residues long. Written as DNA, the CDR3 is TGTGCCAGCAGCCAAGAGAGAGGGATTCAGCCCCAGCATTTT. The encoded protein is CASSQERGIQPQHF.

This clone was detected only a few times. The rearrangement links TRBV19 to TRBJ1-2; TRBD1 agrees at 7 bases. V trimming: 7 bases; J trimming: 4 bases; junction bases outside the gene matches: 6. CDR3 length equals 13 residues. Germline loops: CDR1 LNHDA, CDR2 SQIVND (reference sequence). CDR3 region: CASKRAGGYGYTF. As DNA, the CDR3 is TGTGCCAGTAAAAGGGCAGGGGGCTATGGCTACACCTTC.

Only a few counts were recorded for this clone. This chain joins TRBV12-3 or TRBV12-4 and TRBJ1-5; D not certain. CDR3 length: 12 residues. V gave up 4 bases and J gave up 6 bases, with 7 bases separating them. CDR3 nucleotide sequence: TGTGCCAGCAGTTCACTGCGTCAGCCCCAGCATTTT. As protein: CASSSLRQPQHF.

The rearrangement joins TRBV6-2 or TRBV6-3 to TRBJ2-7; TRBD2 agrees at 9 bases. Germline values: CDR1 MNHEY, CDR2 SVGEGT. This CDR3 is built from 16 residues. Trimming at V came to 2 bases and at J to 7 bases, leaving 12 bases not matched to a gene. CDR3 sequence (DNA): TGTGCCAGCAGTTACACGGAGCGGGGGGTCCGTGATGAGCAGTACTTC. Protein sequence: CASSYTERGVRDEQYF.

This clone is a singleton in its sample. CDR3 bases: TGTGCCATCAGTGACCCGGACAGGAACTATGGCTACACCTTC. This sequence encodes CAISDPDRNYGYTF. This sequence joins TRBV10-3 and TRBJ1-2, with 7 nucleotides matching TRBD1. There are 14 residues in the CDR3. Per the germline V gene, CDR1 is ENHRY and CDR2 is SYGVKD. The V segment lost 3 bases and the J segment 2 bases; nucleotides outside the gene matches: 3.

The chain joins TRBV9 to TRBJ2-1, with D perhaps matching TRBD2 (5 bases). There are 14 residues in the CDR3. The germline V gene encodes CDR1 SGDLS and CDR2 YYNGEE. Between the trimmed V and J ends, which lost 2 bases and 8 bases, there was a span of 14 bases. Written as DNA, the CDR3 is TGTGCCAGCAGCGTCGGGGATTTGAGCTATGAGCAGTTCTTC. This codes for CASSVGDLSYEQFF.

The chain couples TRBV7-6 to TRBJ2-2, with 12 bases identical to TRBD1. CDR1 and CDR2 (germline): SGHVS, FNYEAQ. CDR3 size: 16 residues. Unmatched junction bases numbered 4, after V lost 2 bases and J lost 6 bases. The CDR3 here is CASSLMGQGASGELFF. The CDR3 DNA reads as TGTGCCAGCAGCTTAATGGGACAGGGGGCGTCCGGGGAGCTGTTTTTT. Combining the CDR3 with reference TRBV7-6 and TRBJ2-2 gives the whole variable domain GAGVSQSPRYKVTKRGQDVALRCDPISGHVSLYWYRQALGQGPEFLTYFNYEAQQDKSGLPNDRFSAERPEGSISTLTIQRTEQRDSAMYRCASSLMGQGASGELFFGEGSRLTVL.

The V call is TRBV30, the J call TRBJ1-2; weak D call: TRBD1 (5 bases). This CDR3 has 12 amino acids. The germline V and J ends were trimmed by 7 bases and 8 bases, with 17 bases remaining between them. CDR1 and CDR2 (germline): GTSNPN, SVGIG (reference sequence). Written as DNA, the CDR3 is TGTGCCTTTCGAATGTCGGCAGGGGGCTACACCTTC. It is translated as CAFRMSAGGYTF.

The chain recombines TRBV11-3 with TRBJ2-3; 9 nucleotides line up with TRBD2. Germline-derived CDR1 and CDR2 are SGHNT and YENEEA. CDR3 length: 17 amino acids. V was clipped by 1 base and J by 2 bases; unmatched bases: 7. The CDR3 loop reads CASSLGTLAGPTDTQYF. The CDR3 coding sequence is TGTGCCAGCAGCTTAGGGACCCTAGCGGGGCCCACAGATACGCAGTATTTT.

The V gene is TRBV9, the J gene TRBJ1-1; D is uncertain. V was shortened by 5 bases and J by 3 bases, with 17 bases between the two germline ends. Germline CDR1 and CDR2: SGDLS and YYNGEE. CDR3 size: 15 residues. CDR3 sequence: CASSRRSGSDTEAFF. CDR3 DNA: TGTGCCAGCAGTAGGAGGTCTGGATCGGACACTGAAGCTTTCTTT.